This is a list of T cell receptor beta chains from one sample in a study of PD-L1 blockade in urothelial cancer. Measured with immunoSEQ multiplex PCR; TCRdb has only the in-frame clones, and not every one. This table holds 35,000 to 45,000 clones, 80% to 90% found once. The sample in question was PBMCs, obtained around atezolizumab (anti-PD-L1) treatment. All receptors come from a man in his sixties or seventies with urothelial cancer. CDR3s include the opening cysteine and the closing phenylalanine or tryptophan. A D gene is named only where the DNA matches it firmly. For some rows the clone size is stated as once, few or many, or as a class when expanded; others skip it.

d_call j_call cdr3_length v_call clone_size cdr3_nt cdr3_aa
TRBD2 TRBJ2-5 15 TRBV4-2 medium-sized TGTGCCAGCAGCCCCGGGACTAGCGGACAAGAGACCCAGTACTTC CASSPGTSGQETQYF
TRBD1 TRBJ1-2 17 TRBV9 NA TGTGCCAGCAGCCCACAAGGACAGGGAAGAGCTAACTATGGCTACACCTTC CASSPQGQGRANYGYTF
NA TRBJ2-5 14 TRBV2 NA TGTGCCAGCAGTTCCGGGACTGCTCAAGAGACCCAGTACTTC CASSSGTAQETQYF
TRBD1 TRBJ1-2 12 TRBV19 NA TGTGCCAGTAGAGGGACAGAGGATGGCTACACCTTC CASRGTEDGYTF
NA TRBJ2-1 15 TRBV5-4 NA TGTGCCAGCAGCGATAGGACACTTACCTACAATGAGCAGTTCTTC CASSDRTLTYNEQFF
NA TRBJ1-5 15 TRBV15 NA TGTGCCACCAGCAGAGGAGGGCTTAGCAATCAGCCCCAGCATTTT CATSRGGLSNQPQHF
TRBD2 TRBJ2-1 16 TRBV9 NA TGTGCCAGCAGCATGAGCGGGGGTAGCTCCTACAATGAGCAGTTCTTC CASSMSGGSSYNEQFF
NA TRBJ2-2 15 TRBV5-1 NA TGCGCCAGCAGCTCGGAGGGAGGACGAACCGGGGAGCTGTTTTTT CASSSEGGRTGELFF
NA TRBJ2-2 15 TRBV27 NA TGTGCCAGCATAGGAAGTACCTCCCGGGTCGGGGAGCTGTTTTTT CASIGSTSRVGELFF
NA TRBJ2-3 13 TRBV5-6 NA TGTGCCAGCATACTAGGGGGAGCAGATACGCAGTATTTT CASILGGADTQYF
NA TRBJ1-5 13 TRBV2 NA TGTGCCAGCAGGCGGATCAGCAATCAGCCCCAGCATTTT CASRRISNQPQHF
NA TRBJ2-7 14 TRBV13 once TGTGCCAGCAGCTTAGGAGGGGGGCAGGGGGGGCAGTACTTC CASSLGGGQGGQYF
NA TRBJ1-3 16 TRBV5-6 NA TGTGCCAGCAGCTTGGATGTGGGAGGTTCTGGAAACACCATATATTTT CASSLDVGGSGNTIYF
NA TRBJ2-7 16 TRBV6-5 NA TGTGCCAGCAGTTACCCCGAGGGGGGGGGCTCCTACGAGCAGTACTTC CASSYPEGGGSYEQYF
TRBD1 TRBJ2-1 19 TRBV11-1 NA TGTGCCAGCAGCTTAGTTTTATATAAGGAGACAGGGGGTAGGAATGAGCAGTTCTTC CASSLVLYKETGGRNEQFF
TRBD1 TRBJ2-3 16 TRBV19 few TGTGCCAGTAGTATGGGGAGAGACAGGGGCACAGATACGCAGTATTTT CASSMGRDRGTDTQYF
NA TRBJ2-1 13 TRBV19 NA TGTGCCAGTAGTGATAGAGGGGAGGATGAGCAGTTCTTC CASSDRGEDEQFF
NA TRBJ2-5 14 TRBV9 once TGTGCCAGCAGCGTAGGGGGAGACTCAGAGACCCAGTACTTC CASSVGGDSETQYF
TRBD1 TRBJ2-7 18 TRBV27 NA TGTGCCAGCAGTAAATACCCCTCCGGGACAGGGGGCTCCTACGAGCAGTACTTC CASSKYPSGTGGSYEQYF
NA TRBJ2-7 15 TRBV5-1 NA TGCGCCAGCAGCTTGGGACTCCTCATGAGTGGCGAGCAGTACTTC CASSLGLLMSGEQYF
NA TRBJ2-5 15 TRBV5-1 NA TGCGCCAGCAGCCGACCCACAGGGGGGGAGGAGACCCAGTACTTC CASSRPTGGEETQYF
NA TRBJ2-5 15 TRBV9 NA TGTGCCAGCAGCGGGGGTCACGGAGGGGGCGAGACCCAGTACTTC CASSGGHGGGETQYF
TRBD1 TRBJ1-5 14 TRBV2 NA TGTGCCAGCAGGGACAGGGGGATAAATCAGCCCCAGCATTTT CASRDRGINQPQHF
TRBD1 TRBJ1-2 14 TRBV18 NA TGTGCCAGCTCACCGCTGACAGGGCCGGATGGCTACACCTTC CASSPLTGPDGYTF
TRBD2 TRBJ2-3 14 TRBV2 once TGTGCCAGCAAGGGAGGGCCAAGCACAGATACGCAGTATTTT CASKGGPSTDTQYF
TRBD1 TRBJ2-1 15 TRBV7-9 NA TGTGCCAGCGGCAAGGGGCAGGGGGCGTCGAATGAGCAGTTCTTC CASGKGQGASNEQFF
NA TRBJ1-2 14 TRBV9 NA TGTGCCAGCAGCGCTGCAGGGATCTACTATGGCTACACCTTC CASSAAGIYYGYTF
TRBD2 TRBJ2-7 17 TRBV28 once TGTGCCAGCAGTTTAGCTAGCGGGAGGTCGAACTCCTACGAGCAGTACTTC CASSLASGRSNSYEQYF
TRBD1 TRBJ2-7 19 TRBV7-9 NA TGTGCCAGCAGCGGTAAAAAAAACGGACAGGGGGGGTCTCCCTACGAGCAGTACTTC CASSGKKNGQGGSPYEQYF
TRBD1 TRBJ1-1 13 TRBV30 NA TGTGCCTGGAGTCGACAGGGGGCATCTGAAGCTTTCTTT CAWSRQGASEAFF
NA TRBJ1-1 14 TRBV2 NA TGTGCCAGCCACATGCGGGCGATGAACACTGAAGCTTTCTTT CASHMRAMNTEAFF
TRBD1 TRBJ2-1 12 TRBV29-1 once TGCAGCGTGGGACAGCTTTACAATGAGCAGTTCTTC CSVGQLYNEQFF
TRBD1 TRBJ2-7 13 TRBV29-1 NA TGCAGCGTCTACCAAACAGGGGGCTACGAGCAGTACTTC CSVYQTGGYEQYF
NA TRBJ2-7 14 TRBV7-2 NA TGTGCCAGCAGCGTCGGGACTCTAACCTACGAGCAGTACTTC CASSVGTLTYEQYF
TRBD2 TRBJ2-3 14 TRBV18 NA TGTGCCAGCTCAGGACTAGCGAGGACAGATACGCAGTATTTT CASSGLARTDTQYF
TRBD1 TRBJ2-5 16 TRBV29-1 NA TGCAGCGTTGAATCAGGGGGCGGGTGGTACCAAGAGACCCAGTACTTC CSVESGGGWYQETQYF
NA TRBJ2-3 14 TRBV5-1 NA TGCGCCAGCAGCTTCTCCGTCTTCACAGATACGCAGTATTTT CASSFSVFTDTQYF
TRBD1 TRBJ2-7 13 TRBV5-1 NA TGCGCCAGCACCAGGACAGGGGCGAACGAGCAGTACTTC CASTRTGANEQYF
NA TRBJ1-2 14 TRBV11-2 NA TGTGCCAGCAGCCCCCTCCGGGGTGGGATAAGCTACACCTTC CASSPLRGGISYTF
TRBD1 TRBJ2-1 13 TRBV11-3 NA TGTGCCAGCAGCTGGGGACAGTACAATGAGCAGTTCTTC CASSWGQYNEQFF
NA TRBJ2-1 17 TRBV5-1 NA TGCGCCAGCAGCTTGGGGAGCGGATGGAGCTCCTACAATGAGCAGTTCTTC CASSLGSGWSSYNEQFF
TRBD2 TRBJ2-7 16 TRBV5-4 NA TGTGCCAGCAGTCCGCCGACTAGCGGAGGTTTTTACGAGCAGTACTTC CASSPPTSGGFYEQYF
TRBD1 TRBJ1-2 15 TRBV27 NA TGTGCCAGCAGTCCCGCAGGGGGCGCTGGGTATGGCTACACCTTC CASSPAGGAGYGYTF
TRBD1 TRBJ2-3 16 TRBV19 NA TGTGCCAGTAGTCGGAGACAGGGAATGGGTACAGATACGCAGTATTTT CASSRRQGMGTDTQYF
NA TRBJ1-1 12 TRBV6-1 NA TGTGCCAGCAGTAAAGACAGTACCGAAGCTTTCTTT CASSKDSTEAFF
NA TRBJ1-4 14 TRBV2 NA TGTGCCAGCAGGGAGACAGTGCTGAATGAAAAACTGTTTTTT CASRETVLNEKLFF
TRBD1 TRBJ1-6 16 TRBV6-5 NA TGTGCCAGCAGTTGGAACCCGACCGGGACAGGGAAGCCCCTCCACTTT CASSWNPTGTGKPLHF
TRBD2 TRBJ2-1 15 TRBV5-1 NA TGCGCCAGCAGCCAGGGACTAGCGGGAGGAAATGAGCAGTTCTTC CASSQGLAGGNEQFF
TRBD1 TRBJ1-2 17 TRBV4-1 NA TGCGCCAGCAGCGGTAGACAGGGGGCGGGCGGCGACTATGGCTACACCTTC CASSGRQGAGGDYGYTF
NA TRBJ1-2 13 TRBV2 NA TGTGCCAGCAGTCCTACAGGCCCGGTTGGCTACACCTTC CASSPTGPVGYTF
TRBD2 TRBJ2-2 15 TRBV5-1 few TGCGCCAGCGCTTCAGCGGGAGGCACAGGCGGGGAGCTGTTTTTT CASASAGGTGGELFF
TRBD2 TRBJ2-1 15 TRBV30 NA TGTGCCTGGAGCCGGGGGACTAGCGGGAGTGATGAGCAGTTCTTC CAWSRGTSGSDEQFF
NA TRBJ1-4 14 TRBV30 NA TGTGCCTGGGCCTCTGACAGCTATAATGAAAAACTGTTTTTT CAWASDSYNEKLFF
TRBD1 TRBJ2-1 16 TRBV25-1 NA TGTGCCAGCAGTGAATTTAAAGGGGGCGACTACAATGAGCAGTTCTTC CASSEFKGGDYNEQFF
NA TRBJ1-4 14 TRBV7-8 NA TGTGCCAGCGCGGGGAAGAGAACTAATGAAAAACTGTTTTTT CASAGKRTNEKLFF